The rows below give T cell receptor beta chains drawn from one sample of a study of blood T cell repertoires in COVID-19. Profiling relied on immunoSEQ multiplex PCR, and the TCRdb table lists in-frame clones only, not all of them. This sample yields 150,000 to 200,000 clones, of which roughly 81% are seen a single time; 9.5% to 15% belongs to the top ten. The specimen sequenced was peripheral blood. The receptors shown here come from an elderly woman with COVID-19, enrolled during active disease. CDR3s include the opening cysteine and the closing phenylalanine or tryptophan. D genes are given only for firm matches. Clone size is stated in some rows and not others, as once, few, many or a class when expanded.

J: TRBJ2-3; V: TRBV7-2; D: TRBD2; size: -; CDR3: CASSLAEAGLFTDTQYF; DNA: TGTGCCAGCAGCTTAGCCGAAGCGGGATTATTCACAGATACGCAGTATTTT
J: TRBJ1-1; V: TRBV2; D: -; size: -; CDR3: CASSEYGHSNTEAFF; DNA: TGTGCCAGCAGTGAATATGGACATTCGAACACTGAAGCTTTCTTT
J: TRBJ1-5; V: TRBV24-1; D: -; size: -; CDR3: CATSPQGRNQPQHF; DNA: TGTGCCACCAGCCCACAGGGCCGGAATCAGCCCCAGCATTTT
J: TRBJ2-1; V: TRBV11-3; D: TRBD1; size: -; CDR3: CASSPSGTGIPQGVNEQFF; DNA: TGTGCCAGCAGCCCCTCCGGGACAGGGATCCCCCAGGGAGTGAATGAGCAGTTCTTC
J: TRBJ1-1; V: TRBV10-3; D: -; size: -; CDR3: CAISEGGAKVEAFF; DNA: TGTGCCATCAGTGAGGGAGGGGCTAAGGTGGAAGCTTTCTTT
J: TRBJ1-2; V: TRBV29-1; D: -; size: -; CDR3: CSVIQDYGYTF; DNA: TGCAGCGTTATTCAGGACTATGGCTACACCTTC
J: TRBJ2-5; V: TRBV2; D: TRBD2; size: -; CDR3: CASSQGLAGVKTQYF; DNA: TGTGCCAGCAGCCAAGGGCTAGCGGGAGTAAAGACCCAGTACTTC
J: TRBJ1-5; V: TRBV2; D: -; size: many; CDR3: CASSADSSNQPQHF; DNA: TGTGCCAGCAGTGCCGACAGTAGCAATCAGCCCCAGCATTTT
J: TRBJ2-2; V: TRBV28; D: -; size: -; CDR3: CASSLYTGIITGELFF; DNA: TGTGCCAGCAGTTTATACACAGGGATAATCACCGGGGAGCTGTTTTTT
J: TRBJ1-3; V: TRBV11-2; D: -; size: -; CDR3: CASSLGEGAISGNTIYF; DNA: TGTGCCAGCAGCTTAGGGGAAGGGGCCATCTCTGGAAACACCATATATTTT
J: TRBJ1-6; V: TRBV3-1/TRBV3-2; D: -; size: -; CDR3: CASSPFQDSIYNSPLHF; DNA: TGTGCCAGCAGCCCTTTCCAGGACAGTATATATAATTCACCCCTCCACTTT
J: TRBJ2-5; V: TRBV7-9; D: -; size: -; CDR3: CASSSVSETQYF; DNA: TGTGCCAGCAGCTCAGTTTCAGAGACCCAGTACTTC
J: TRBJ2-7; V: TRBV18; D: -; size: few; CDR3: CASSRDRRMEQYF; DNA: TGTGCCAGCTCACGCGACAGAAGGATGGAGCAGTACTTC
J: TRBJ2-3; V: TRBV11-2; D: -; size: -; CDR3: CASSLVQGGTDTQYF; DNA: TGTGCCAGCAGCTTAGTCCAGGGGGGAACAGATACGCAGTATTTT
J: TRBJ2-7; V: TRBV18; D: -; size: -; CDR3: CASSPLPGEQYF; DNA: TGTGCCAGCTCACCCCTCCCCGGCGAGCAGTACTTC
J: TRBJ2-3; V: TRBV7-2; D: -; size: -; CDR3: CASSLGQGGDTQYF; DNA: TGTGCCAGCAGCTTAGGTCAGGGGGGAGATACGCAGTATTTT
J: TRBJ2-3; V: TRBV9; D: TRBD1; size: -; CDR3: CASSAYRGLTDTQYF; DNA: TGTGCCAGCAGCGCATACAGGGGCCTCACAGATACGCAGTATTTT
J: TRBJ2-7; V: TRBV11-1; D: TRBD1; size: once; CDR3: CASSLASDRGSYEQYF; DNA: TGTGCCAGCAGCTTAGCAAGCGACAGGGGGTCCTACGAGCAGTACTTC
J: TRBJ2-2; V: TRBV5-5; D: TRBD2; size: few; CDR3: CASSRTSGRGTNTGELFF; DNA: TGTGCCAGCAGCCGTACCAGCGGGAGAGGGACGAACACCGGGGAGCTGTTTTTT
J: TRBJ2-7; V: TRBV5-1; D: -; size: few; CDR3: CASSLAGWGTDEQYF; DNA: TGCGCCAGCAGCTTGGCCGGATGGGGCACGGACGAGCAGTACTTC
J: TRBJ1-2; V: TRBV2; D: -; size: -; CDR3: CASSEQFNYGYTF; DNA: TGTGCCAGCAGTGAACAGTTTAACTATGGCTACACCTTC
J: TRBJ1-5; V: TRBV19; D: -; size: -; CDR3: CASSIRMGGTQPQHF; DNA: TGTGCCAGTAGTATAAGGATGGGGGGAACTCAGCCCCAGCATTTT
J: TRBJ2-7; V: TRBV19; D: TRBD1; size: -; CDR3: CASSIGTDTTVAYEQYF; DNA: TGTGCCAGTAGTATCGGGACAGACACAACCGTTGCCTACGAGCAGTACTTC